The subject of this entry is one TCR beta chain. Its cognate antigen is unknown. The data were obtained in a study of graft-versus-host responses after intestinal transplantation. Study in general: Among the recipients, transplants were multivisceral, liver-intestinal, or isolated intestinal. General study points: Subjects displaying graft-donor T cell macrochimerism possessed elevated graft-versus-host to host-versus-graft clonal ratios inside allografts. In recipient marrow, GvH clones were found, and some appeared first in ileum or blood.

This CDR3 contains 16 residues. Germline V CDR1 and CDR2: SEHNR, FQNEAQ (reference sequence). V lost 3 bases to trimming and J lost 0 bases; unmatched junction nucleotides: 5. Produced via immunoSEQ multiplex PCR; TCRdb's table is partial and in-frame only. The data contain more than 100,000 clones, 80% to 95% of them seen just once; the ten biggest clones take up 0.9% to 1.5%. The chain has TRBV7-9 and TRBJ2-1; 7 nucleotides match TRBD2. This specimen consisted of unstimulated CD8+ T cells sorted from spleen or lymph node cells, obtained before intestinal transplant. The clonotype was recovered from a human donor who received an intestinal transplant. Written as DNA, the CDR3 is TGTGCCAGCAGCTTGTCTAGCGGAAGCTCCTACAATGAGCAGTTCTTC. Translation: CASSLSSGSSYNEQFF.